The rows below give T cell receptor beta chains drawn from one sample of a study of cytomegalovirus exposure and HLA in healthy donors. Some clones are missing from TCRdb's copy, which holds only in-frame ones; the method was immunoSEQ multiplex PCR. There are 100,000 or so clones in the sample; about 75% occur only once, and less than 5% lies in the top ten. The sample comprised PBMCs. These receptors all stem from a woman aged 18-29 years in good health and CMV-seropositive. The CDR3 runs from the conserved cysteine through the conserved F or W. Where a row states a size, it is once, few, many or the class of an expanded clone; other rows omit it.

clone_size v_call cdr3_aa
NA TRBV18 CASSRTSSSGANVLTF
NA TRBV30 CAWSPSGREFDEQYF
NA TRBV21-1 CASSSQMAGTGQPQHF
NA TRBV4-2 CASSQDAATLYNEQFF
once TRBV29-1 CSVEGLAGTDTQYF
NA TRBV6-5 CASSSETGTYEQYF
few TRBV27 CASSSWDRNTEAFF
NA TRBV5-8 CASSWGQGSYEQYF
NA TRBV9 CASSPHGGGDEQFF
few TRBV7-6 CASSLNEDYEQYF
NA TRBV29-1 CSVAGQGAYGYTF
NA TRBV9 CASSVVSGHPPTDTQYF
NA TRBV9 CASSAEGGGEKLFF
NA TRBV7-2 CASSLSARGPLTDTQYF
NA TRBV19 CASSIGLAGAYNEQFF
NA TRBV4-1 CASSQLLGTDTRYF
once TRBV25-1 CASSAVGSGQPQHF
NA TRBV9 CASSVATSGRAGETQYF
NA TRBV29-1 CSVIGQGAGEQYF
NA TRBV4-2 CASSALLAGGPLNNEQFF
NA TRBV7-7 CASSEGVEQFF
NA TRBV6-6 CASSGTSGNTDTQYF
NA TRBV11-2 CASTTDRHQETQYF
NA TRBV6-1 CASRGQEHQPQHF
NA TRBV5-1 CASSSRLAGRVQNEQFF
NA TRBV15 CATSRAQGNTDTQYF
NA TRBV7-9 CASSLSQGVRDEQFF
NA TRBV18 CASSGRGFLGTDTQYF
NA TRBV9 CASSVATGVGADTQYF
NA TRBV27 CASSFDRQNEQFF
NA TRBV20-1 CSASGNNEQFF